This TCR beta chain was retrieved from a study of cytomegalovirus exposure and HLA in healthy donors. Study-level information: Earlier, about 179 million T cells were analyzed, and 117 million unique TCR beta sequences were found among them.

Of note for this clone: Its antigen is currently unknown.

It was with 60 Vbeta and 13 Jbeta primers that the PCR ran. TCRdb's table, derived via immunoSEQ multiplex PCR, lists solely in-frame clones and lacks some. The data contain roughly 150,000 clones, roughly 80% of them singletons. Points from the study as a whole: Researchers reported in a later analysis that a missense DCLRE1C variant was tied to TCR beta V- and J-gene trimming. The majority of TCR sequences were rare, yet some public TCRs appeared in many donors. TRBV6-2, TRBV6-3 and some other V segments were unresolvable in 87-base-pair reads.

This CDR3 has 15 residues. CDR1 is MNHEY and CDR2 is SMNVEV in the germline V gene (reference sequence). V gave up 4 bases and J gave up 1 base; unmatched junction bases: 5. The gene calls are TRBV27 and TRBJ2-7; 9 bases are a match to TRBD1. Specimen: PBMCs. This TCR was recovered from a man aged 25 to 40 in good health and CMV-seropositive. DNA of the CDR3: TGTGCCAGCAGTTCCCGGACAGGGGTGTCCTACGAGCAGTACTTC. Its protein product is CASSSRTGVSYEQYF.